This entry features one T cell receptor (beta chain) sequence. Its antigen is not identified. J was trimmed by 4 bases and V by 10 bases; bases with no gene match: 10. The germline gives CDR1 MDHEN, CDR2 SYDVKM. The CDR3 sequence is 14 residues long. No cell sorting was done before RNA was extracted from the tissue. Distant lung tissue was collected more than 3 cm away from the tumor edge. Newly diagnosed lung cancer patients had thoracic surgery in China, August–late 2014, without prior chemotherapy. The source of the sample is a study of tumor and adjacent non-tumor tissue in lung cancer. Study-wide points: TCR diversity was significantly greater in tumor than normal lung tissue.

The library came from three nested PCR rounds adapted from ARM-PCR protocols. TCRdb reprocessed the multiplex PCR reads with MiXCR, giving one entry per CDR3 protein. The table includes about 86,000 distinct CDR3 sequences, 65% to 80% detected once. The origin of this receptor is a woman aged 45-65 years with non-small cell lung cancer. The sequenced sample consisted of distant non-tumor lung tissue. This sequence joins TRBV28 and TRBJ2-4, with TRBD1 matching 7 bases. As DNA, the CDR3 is TGTGCCACCCACTCTTGGGACAGTAAAAACATTCAGTACTTC. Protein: CATHSWDSKNIQYF.